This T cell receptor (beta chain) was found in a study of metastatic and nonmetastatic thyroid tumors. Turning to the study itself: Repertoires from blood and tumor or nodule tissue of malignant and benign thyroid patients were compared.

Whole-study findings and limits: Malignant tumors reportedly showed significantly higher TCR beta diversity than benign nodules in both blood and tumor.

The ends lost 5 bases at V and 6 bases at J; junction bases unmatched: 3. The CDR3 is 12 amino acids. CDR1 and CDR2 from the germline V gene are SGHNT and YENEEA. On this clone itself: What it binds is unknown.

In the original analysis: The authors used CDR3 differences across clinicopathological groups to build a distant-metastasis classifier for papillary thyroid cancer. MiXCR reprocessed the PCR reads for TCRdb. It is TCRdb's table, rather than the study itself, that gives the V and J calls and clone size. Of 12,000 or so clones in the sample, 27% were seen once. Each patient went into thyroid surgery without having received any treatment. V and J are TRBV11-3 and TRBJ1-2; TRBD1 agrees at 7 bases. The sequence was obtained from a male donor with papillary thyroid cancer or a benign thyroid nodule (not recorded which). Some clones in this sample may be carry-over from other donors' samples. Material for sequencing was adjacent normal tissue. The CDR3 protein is CASSNRGDGYTF. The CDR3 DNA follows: TGTGCCAGCAGCAACAGGGGTGATGGCTACACCTTC.